A selection of T cell receptor beta chains follows, all from one sample in a study of T cell responses to AZD1222 COVID-19 vaccine. Profiled with immunoSEQ multiplex PCR; TCRdb holds only in-frame clones, not every one. The sample carries more than 150,000 clones, around 92% recorded once. The source was peripheral blood, collected on day 0 of AZD1222 vaccination. Receptor source: an adult in good health. Each CDR3 is given with its conserved first and last residue. D genes are given only for firm matches. Size is stated for part of the rows, as once, few or many counts, or as a class when the clone is expanded.

clone size	V gene	J gene	D gene	CDR3 protein	CDR3 DNA
NA	TRBV5-8	TRBJ1-1	TRBD1	CASSSGQGDDTEAFF	TGTGCCAGCAGCTCCGGACAGGGGGATGACACTGAAGCTTTCTTT
once	TRBV5-5	TRBJ1-5	NA	CASSLAKAGSSNQPQHF	TGTGCCAGCAGCTTGGCCAAGGCAGGGTCTAGCAATCAGCCCCAGCATTTT
NA	TRBV5-8	TRBJ2-2	TRBD1	CASILSGGLRTGELFF	TGTGCCAGCATCCTTTCAGGGGGTTTGCGCACCGGGGAGCTGTTTTTT
few	TRBV7-6	TRBJ2-5	NA	CASSSVGGQETQYF	TGTGCCAGCAGCTCAGTGGGCGGCCAAGAGACCCAGTACTTC
NA	TRBV27	TRBJ1-2	NA	CASSSDRRYYGYTF	TGTGCCAGCAGTTCAGACAGACGATACTATGGCTACACCTTC
NA	TRBV19	TRBJ1-5	TRBD1	CASARARGSRQPQHF	TGTGCCAGTGCCCGAGCCAGGGGGAGCCGTCAGCCCCAGCATTTT
NA	TRBV16	TRBJ1-2	NA	CASSQSHAGYGYTF	TGTGCCAGCAGCCAATCGCACGCGGGCTATGGCTACACCTTC
NA	TRBV5-4	TRBJ1-4	NA	CASSHMGGEEKLFF	TGTGCCAGCAGCCACATGGGAGGGGAGGAAAAACTGTTTTTT
NA	TRBV2	TRBJ1-2	NA	CASTPSVSLGYGYTF	TGTGCCAGCACCCCGTCAGTATCGCTAGGCTATGGCTACACCTTC
NA	TRBV5-6	TRBJ1-1	NA	CASSLYTEAFF	TGTGCCAGCAGCCTATACACTGAAGCTTTCTTT
NA	TRBV5-5	TRBJ2-5	TRBD2	CASSSGTRGYQETQYF	TGTGCCAGCAGCTCCGGGACTAGAGGCTACCAAGAGACCCAGTACTTC
NA	TRBV4-1	TRBJ2-1	NA	CASSQDGGQGEQFF	TGCGCCAGCAGCCAAGACGGCGGGCAGGGTGAGCAGTTCTTC
NA	TRBV28	TRBJ2-3	TRBD1	CASSFKGQGANTQYF	TGTGCCAGCAGTTTTAAGGGACAGGGGGCAAATACGCAGTATTTT
NA	TRBV10-2	TRBJ1-1	NA	CASRQGIRTEAFF	TGCGCCAGCAGGCAGGGGATTCGGACTGAAGCTTTCTTT
NA	TRBV2	TRBJ1-1	NA	CAIYLQTEAFF	TGTGCCATATACCTGCAGACTGAAGCTTTCTTT
NA	TRBV2	TRBJ1-5	NA	CASSEQGIGNQPQHF	TGTGCCAGCAGTGAACAGGGTATCGGCAATCAGCCCCAGCATTTT
NA	TRBV10-3	TRBJ2-2	NA	CATVAERDTGELFF	TGTGCCACCGTGGCGGAGAGAGATACCGGGGAGCTGTTTTTT
NA	TRBV6-5	TRBJ2-3	NA	CASRVTFRSSDTQYF	TGTGCCAGCAGGGTGACATTCCGGTCCTCCGATACGCAGTATTTT
NA	TRBV29-1	TRBJ1-2	NA	CSVLTAPYGYTF	TGCAGCGTCCTGACAGCTCCCTATGGCTACACCTTC
NA	TRBV5-6	TRBJ1-2	NA	CASSPEGVANRYGYTF	TGTGCCAGCAGCCCGGAGGGGGTCGCGAACCGATATGGCTACACCTTC
NA	TRBV4-2	TRBJ2-2	TRBD2	CASSQQLAGAPGELFF	TGTGCCAGCAGCCAACAACTAGCGGGAGCCCCCGGGGAGCTGTTTTTT
NA	TRBV27	TRBJ2-5	NA	CASSLRQGLKTQYF	TGTGCCAGCAGTTTAAGGCAGGGGTTGAAGACCCAGTACTTC
once	TRBV6-5	TRBJ1-5	NA	CASSYGGPNQPQHF	TGTGCCAGCAGTTACGGGGGTCCCAACCAGCCCCAGCATTTT
NA	TRBV19	TRBJ1-2	NA	CASSIVGGGRNGYTF	TGTGCCAGTAGTATAGTAGGCGGGGGAAGGAATGGCTACACCTTC
NA	TRBV27	TRBJ1-6	TRBD1	CASRPDRINSPLHF	TGTGCCAGCAGGCCGGACAGGATTAATTCACCCCTCCACTTT